This TCR beta chain emerged from a study of blood T cell repertoires in COVID-19. The CDR3 is 13 amino acids. The V end was cut by 8 bases, the J end by 0 bases, with 10 bases between. From germline, CDR1 is ENHRY and CDR2 SYGVKD. Libraries were prepared by immunoSEQ multiplex PCR; TCRdb keeps only in-frame clonotypes and omits some of them. The repertoire consists of around 320,000 clones, with roughly 89% occurring once and the leading ten covering around 4.5%. The receptor's source is a woman younger than 30 with acute COVID-19. Sequences were obtained from PBMCs or T cells enriched from blood (not recorded which). V gene TRBV10-3 combines with J gene TRBJ1-1; D is perhaps TRBD1 (6 bases). CDR3 region: CAIRTDLNTEAFF. The CDR3 nucleotides are TGTGCCATCCGGACAGATTTGAACACTGAAGCTTTCTTT.